A single sample is the source of the 7 T cell receptor beta chains below, sequenced in a study of cytomegalovirus exposure and HLA in healthy donors. The PCR employed 60 Vbeta primers together with 13 Jbeta primers. Data came from immunoSEQ multiplex PCR; TCRdb stores just in-frame clones and leaves some out. Here the sample spans fewer than 250,000 clones, approximately 78% being singletons. The sequenced sample consisted of PBMCs. The receptor set was obtained from a man aged 25-45 years in good health and CMV-seronegative.

The chain combines TRBV10-2 with TRBJ1-2, with 9 bases matching TRBD1. This CDR3 region has 13 residues. J lost 5 bases, V lost 3 bases, and 1 base had no gene match. CDR1 and CDR2 from the germline V gene are WSHSY and SAAADI. The CDR3 nucleotides read TGCGCCAGCAGTGACGGGACAGGGTATGGCTACACCTTC. Protein: CASSDGTGYGYTF.

This chain joins TRBV7-8 and TRBJ2-7; D is perhaps TRBD2 (6 bases). The CDR3 is made up of 15 amino acids. With 8 bases removed from V and 4 bases from J, the gap between germline ends came to 21 bases. CDR1 is SGHVS, CDR2 FQNEAQ, per germline. The CDR3 sequence: CASGIFMRGAYEQYF. CDR3 in DNA: TGTGCCAGCGGGATATTTATGCGGGGCGCTTACGAGCAGTACTTC. The full variable domain, with the rest looked up from reference TRBV7-8 and TRBJ2-7, is GAGVSQSPRYKVAKRGQDVALRCDPISGHVSLFWYQQALGQGPEFLTYFQNEAQLDKSGLPSDRFFAERPEGSVSTLKIQRTQQEDSAVYLCASGIFMRGAYEQYFGPGTRLTVT.

The chain recombines TRBV29-1 with TRBJ2-7, with 9 bases identical to TRBD2. Germline CDR1 and CDR2: SQVTM and ANQGSEA. The CDR3 runs 14 residues. Trimming at V came to 4 bases and at J to 0 bases, leaving 4 bases not matched to a gene. CDR3 in amino acids: CSVGVAGASYEQYF. In DNA, the CDR3 is TGCAGCGTTGGGGTAGCGGGGGCCTCCTACGAGCAGTACTTC.

The V and J genes are TRBV5-1 and TRBJ2-7; 9 nucleotides agree with TRBD2. The CDR3 is 16 amino acids. J was trimmed by 3 bases and V by 3 bases; bases with no gene match: 10. Germline lookup yields CDR1 SGHRS and CDR2 YFSETQ. CDR3 coding DNA: TGCGCCAGCAGCTACGCCTCGACTAGCGGTAACTACGAGCAGTACTTC. Translating it yields CASSYASTSGNYEQYF.

This chain joins TRBV27 and TRBJ1-1; 9 nucleotides line up with TRBD1. Germline CDR1 MNHEY, CDR2 SMNVEV (reference sequence). The CDR3 is 15 amino acids. Trimming took 6 bases from V and 5 from J; bases not matched to a gene: 10. CDR3 sequence reads: CASSHRGRINTEAFF. Written as DNA, the CDR3 is TGTGCCAGCAGCCACAGGGGGCGGATCAATACTGAAGCTTTCTTT.

J is TRBJ2-1 and V is TRBV27; D not certain. This CDR3 comprises 14 residues. The germline V gene has CDR1 MNHEY and CDR2 SMNVEV (reference sequence). Trimming pared 3 bases from V and 8 bases from J, leaving 14 bases between. The CDR3 DNA is TGTGCCAGCAGTTTCGCCAGAGGCCGAGATGAGCAGTTCTTC. Translated: CASSFARGRDEQFF.

The gene calls are TRBV9 and TRBJ1-4; D uncertain. The germline CDR1 and CDR2 sequences are SGDLS and YYNGEE. Between the trimmed V and J ends, which lost 2 bases and 3 bases, there was a span of 20 bases. The CDR3 runs to 18 residues. Written as DNA, the CDR3 is TGTGCCAGCAGCGTTTCCCACGGACTTTCTTACCCTAATGAAAAACTGTTTTTT. Amino acid sequence: CASSVSHGLSYPNEKLFF. The whole variable domain, remainder taken from reference TRBV9 and TRBJ1-4, is DSGVTQTPKHLITATGQRVTLRCSPRSGDLSVYWYQQSLDQGLQFLIQYYNGEERAKGNILERFSAQQFPDLHSELNLSSLELGDSALYFCASSVSHGLSYPNEKLFFGSGTQLSVL.